Below are 16 T cell receptor beta chains sequenced from a single sample in a study of graft-versus-host responses after intestinal transplantation. Their specific antigens are unknown. Using immunoSEQ multiplex PCR, the repertoire was profiled, and TCRdb retains in-frame clones only, with some absent. The data hold 30,000 to 50,000 clones, with 90% to 95% observed a single time. The sequenced sample was unstimulated CD8+ T cells sorted from spleen or lymph node cells, obtained before transplant. The receptor source for this set is a human donor who was the organ donor for an intestinal transplant.

The chain has TRBV15 and TRBJ1-4; D remains ambiguous. Germline V gives CDR1 LNHNV, CDR2 YYDKDF (reference sequence). CDR3 size: 15 residues. V lost 2 bases, J lost 0 bases, and 7 bases lay in between. The CDR3 sequence is CATSRLSATNEKLFF. Here the CDR3 DNA reads TGTGCCACCAGCAGACTCAGTGCAACTAATGAAAAACTGTTTTTT.

J is TRBJ2-7 and V is TRBV4-3, with TRBD1 matching over 10 bases. V lost 0 bases and J lost 3; bases outside the gene matches: 2. Germline V gene lookup returns CDR1 LGHNA and CDR2 YSLEER. This CDR3 spans 15 amino acids. The CDR3 sequence is CASSQDRTGGYEQYF. The CDR3 region has the DNA TGCGCCAGCAGCCAAGATCGGACAGGGGGCTACGAGCAGTACTTC.

This clone was recorded a few times. The chain employs TRBV28 and TRBJ1-6; no clear D gene. V was pared by 6 bases and J by 6 bases, with 9 bases between. The CDR3 loop spans 13 amino acids. The germline gives CDR1 MDHEN, CDR2 SYDVKM. CDR3 in DNA: TGTGCCAGCAGCTCACGGATTAATTCACCCCTCCACTTT. It specifies CASSSRINSPLHF.

CDR3 region: CASSRGDGEAFF. The CDR3 DNA is TGTGCCAGCAGCAGGGGTGACGGGGAAGCTTTCTTT. J is TRBJ1-1 and V is TRBV7-9, with a possible D match to TRBD1 (5 bases). V was shortened by 5 bases and J by 8 bases, with 12 bases between the two germline ends. CDR3 length: 12 amino acids. Germline values: CDR1 SEHNR, CDR2 FQNEAQ (reference sequence).

This clone has a handful of counts. This chain uses TRBV5-6 with TRBJ2-7; 9 bases agree with TRBD1. Losses at the gene ends were 4 bases for V and 2 bases for J; bases not matched to a gene: 4. Germline V gene sequence: CDR1 SGHDT, CDR2 YYEEEE. The CDR3 is 14 amino acids. The CDR3 here is CASSAGTGPYEQYF. CDR3 in DNA: TGTGCCAGCAGCGCTGGGACAGGGCCCTACGAGCAGTACTTC.

This chain uses TRBV30 with TRBJ2-2; 8 bases match TRBD2. Germline-derived CDR1 and CDR2 are GTSNPN and SVGIG (reference sequence). Trimming removed 3 bases from V and 6 bases from J; junction bases left unmatched: 3. The CDR3 runs to 13 residues. The CDR3 DNA reads as TGTGCCTGGAGGTTCGGGGGGGCCGGGGAGCTGTTTTTT. Translation: CAWRFGGAGELFF.

CDR3 region: CASSFQGASSYEQYF. CDR3 coding DNA: TGTGCCAGCAGTTTCCAGGGGGCGAGCTCCTACGAGCAGTACTTC. J is TRBJ2-7 and V is TRBV25-1; the match to TRBD1 covers 8 bases. V shed 5 bases, J shed 0 bases, and the junction held 6 bases outside the gene matches. The CDR3 has 15 residues. The germline V gene encodes CDR1 MGHDK and CDR2 SYGVNS.

The V gene is TRBV30, the J gene TRBJ2-7, with D unclear. Germline V gene lookup returns CDR1 GTSNPN and CDR2 SVGIG (reference sequence). V gave up 0 bases and J gave up 7 bases, with 4 bases separating them. This CDR3 spans 10 amino acids. The CDR3 coding sequence is TGTGCCTGGAGTGTACGAGAGCAGTACTTC. This sequence encodes CAWSVREQYF.

The chain combines TRBV7-6 with TRBJ1-5; D might be TRBD1 (6 bases). This CDR3 comprises 20 residues. V shed 0 bases and J shed 0 bases, with 21 bases lying between them. Germline V gene data show CDR1 as SGHVS and CDR2 as FNYEAQ. The CDR3 DNA sequence: TGTGCCAGCAGCTTAGCGCTCGGGGGCGATCCGGAGTATAGCAATCAGCCCCAGCATTTT. It translates to CASSLALGGDPEYSNQPQHF.

The chain carries TRBV30 and TRBJ1-1, with unresolved D. Trimming removed 0 bases from V and 2 bases from J, with 7 bases in between. This CDR3 region has 13 residues. Per the germline V gene, CDR1 is GTSNPN and CDR2 is SVGIG (reference sequence). The CDR3 is CAWSVGINTEAFF. DNA for the CDR3: TGTGCCTGGAGTGTGGGGATTAACACTGAAGCTTTCTTT.

The chain joins TRBV10-3 to TRBJ2-7; 11 bases line up with TRBD2. With 6 bases clipped from V and 2 bases from J, the junction kept 6 bases outside the gene matches. Germline CDR1 reads ENHRY; CDR2 reads SYGVKD. The CDR3 length is 15 residues. In DNA, the CDR3 is TGTGCCATCAGAGAAGCTAGCGGGGGGCCCTACGAGCAGTACTTC. Its protein is CAIREASGGPYEQYF.

The V and J genes are TRBV6-1 and TRBJ2-7; tentative D call: TRBD2 (6 bases). The CDR3 covers 15 residues. V was trimmed by 5 bases and J by 0 bases, leaving 14 bases between them. Germline-derived CDR1 and CDR2 are MNHNS and SASEGT. The CDR3 nucleotides read TGTGCCAGCAGTCACTACGGGGGTAGCTCCTACGAGCAGTACTTC. Translating it yields CASSHYGGSSYEQYF.

V usage is TRBV4-1 and J usage is TRBJ1-6; possibly TRBD1 for D (5 bases). Germline CDR1 reads MGHRA; CDR2 reads YSYEKL. V was pared by 2 bases and J by 8 bases, with 16 bases between. This CDR3 region has 16 residues. The CDR3 nucleotides are TGCGCCAGCAGCCAAAGGGATATCGGGGACGATTCACCCCTCCACTTT. Translating it yields CASSQRDIGDDSPLHF.

J is TRBJ2-5 and V is TRBV7-9; 8 bases agree with TRBD1. The CDR3 length is 16 residues. J lost 4 bases, V lost 5 bases, and 12 bases had no gene match. Germline assignment: CDR1 SEHNR and CDR2 FQNEAQ (reference sequence). Here the CDR3 reads CASSRWTGMNLETQYF. The CDR3 DNA reads TGTGCCAGCAGCCGGTGGACAGGGATGAATCTAGAGACCCAGTACTTC.

The rearrangement joins TRBV4-1 to TRBJ2-2, with no clear D. V lost 0 bases, J lost 0 bases, and 5 bases lay in between. The CDR3 has 15 residues. Germline V gene lookup returns CDR1 MGHRA and CDR2 YSYEKL. CDR3 nucleotide sequence: TGCGCCAGCAGCCAAGAAGGCCCGAACACCGGGGAGCTGTTTTTT. Translation: CASSQEGPNTGELFF.

The chain uses TRBV11-2 and TRBJ2-7; D ambiguous. The CDR3 is 11 amino acids. CDR1 is SGHAT and CDR2 is FQNNGV in the germline V gene. The V end lost 3 bases, the J end lost 5 bases, and 5 bases lay between the germline ends. This chain's CDR3 is CASSFGNEQYF. In DNA form, the CDR3 reads TGTGCCAGCAGCTTCGGTAACGAGCAGTACTTC.